The 29 T cell receptor beta chains presented below share a single source sample, sequenced in a study of blood T cells in healthy people across ages. A second PCR of about 6 to 12 cycles used a sample-barcoded 5' primer and a J-beta primer mix. One entry per CDR3 protein results from TCRdb running MiXCR on the 5' RACE reads. The sample lists hundreds of thousands of distinct CDR3 sequences; about 30% were seen once. The sample taken for sequencing was blood. The receptors stem from a woman aged 80 or over in good health.

This clonotype has at least ten counts. The gene calls are TRBV27 and TRBJ2-1, with 10 bases matching TRBD1. Germline V gene data show CDR1 as MNHEY and CDR2 as SMNVEV (reference sequence). The CDR3 spans 16 residues. J was trimmed by 4 bases and V by 1 base; bases with no gene match: 4. Written as DNA, the CDR3 is TGTGCCAGCAGTTTATACCGGGACAGGGGATACAATGAGCAGTTCTTC. This encodes CASSLYRDRGYNEQFF.

This clonotype occurred a few times. One junction end disagrees with the germline gene, perhaps due to a read error. The chain is built from TRBV7-7 and TRBJ2-5; 10 bases map to TRBD1. The CDR3 runs 16 residues. CDR1 and CDR2 from the germline V gene are SSHAT and FNYEAQ (reference sequence). CDR3 coding DNA: TGTGCCAGCAGCTTAGGGGACAGGGGAGGAGAGGAGACCCGGTACTTC. This encodes CASSLGDRGGEETRYF.

In this sample, this clonotype turned up many times. The rearrangement joins TRBV12-3 or TRBV12-4 to TRBJ2-7; D is perhaps TRBD1 (6 bases). The CDR3 runs to 14 residues. Trimming shortened V by 6 bases and J by 0 bases, and 12 bases separated the two germline ends. CDR3 residues: CASSQQGISYEQYF. The CDR3 DNA reads TGTGCCAGCAGCCAACAGGGCATCTCCTACGAGCAGTACTTC.

In this sample, this clonotype turned up a few times. One end of the junction fails to match germline, which may point to a read error. The chain employs TRBV18 and TRBJ1-2; maybe TRBD1 (6 bases). Germline values: CDR1 KGHSH, CDR2 LQKENI. This CDR3 region has 15 residues. The CDR3 protein is CASSPGGREDYGHTF. DNA of the CDR3: TGTGCCAGCTCACCAGGGGGCAGGGAGGACTATGGCCACACCTTC.

This clonotype occurred many times. Its ends do not fully match the called genes, so a read error is possible. This rearrangement joins TRBV5-1 to TRBJ2-7; 8 bases map to TRBD1. CDR3 length equals 14 residues. The germline CDR1 and CDR2 sequences are SGHRS and YFSETQ. The CDR3 coding sequence is TGTGCCAGCAGCCGAGGGACAGGTGCCTACGAGCAGTACTTC. This translates into CASSRGTGAYEQYF.

V is TRBV6-6 and J is TRBJ1-3; TRBD1 is a possible D gene (5 bases). Germline CDR1 reads MNHNY; CDR2 reads SVGAGI (reference sequence). V gave up 6 bases and J gave up 3 bases, with 12 bases separating them. This CDR3 has 14 residues. The CDR3 nucleotides read TGTGCCAGCAGGTCCCCGGGGGGTGGAAACACCATATATTTT. Its translation: CASRSPGGGNTIYF.

The genes are TRBV29-1 and TRBJ2-3; D remains unclear. Germline lookup yields CDR1 SQVTM and CDR2 ANQGSEA. Trimming removed 7 bases at V and 5 bases at J, with 1 base between. This CDR3 has 8 residues. The CDR3 loop is CSEDTQYF. CDR3 DNA: TGCAGCGAAGATACGCAGTATTTT.

In its sample, this clonotype was seen a few times. The chain is built from TRBV27 and TRBJ1-1; 9 bases match TRBD1. V shed 6 bases and J 5 bases; nucleotides not matched to a gene: 10. Germline V gene data show CDR1 as MNHEY and CDR2 as SMNVEV (reference sequence). The CDR3 is 15 residues long. The CDR3 DNA reads as TGTGCCAGCAGAAGGGACAGGGTGGCGGTTACTGAAGCTTTCTTT. Its translation is CASRRDRVAVTEAFF.

The gene calls are TRBV7-2 and TRBJ1-6; 7 bases fit TRBD1. The CDR3 consists of 17 residues. Unmatched junction bases numbered 14, after V lost 5 bases and J lost 7 bases. The V gene's germline CDR1 is SGHTA and CDR2 FQGNSA. The CDR3 region is CASSPEMGQTLNSPLHF. The CDR3 DNA is TGTGCCAGCAGCCCGGAGATGGGACAGACACTCAATTCACCCCTCCACTTT.

This clonotype was detected many times. The V and J genes are TRBV5-1 and TRBJ2-5, with D perhaps TRBD1 (7 bases). The germline CDR1 and CDR2 sequences are SGHRS and YFSETQ. This CDR3 spans 15 amino acids. Trimming removed 7 bases from V and 5 bases from J, with 21 bases in between. The chain's CDR3 is CASRPEGQGGETQYF. As DNA, the CDR3 is TGCGCCAGCCGCCCGGAGGGCCAAGGGGGCGAGACCCAGTACTTC. Filled out from reference TRBV5-1 and TRBJ2-5, the complete variable domain reads KAGVTQTPRYLIKTRGQQVTLSCSPISGHRSVSWYQQTPGQGLQFLFEYFSETQRNKGNFPGRFSGRQFSNSRSEMNVSTLELGDSALYLCASRPEGQGGETQYFGPGTRLLVL.

The rearrangement links TRBV9 to TRBJ2-5; D gene uncertain. The DNA end lines up better with TRBJ2-1; the J call may be wrong. This CDR3 contains 17 residues. The germline CDR1 and CDR2 sequences are SGDLS and YYNGEE. The CDR3 region is CASSPSLKRQFQETQFF. The CDR3 nucleotides read TGTGCCAGCAGCCCCAGTCTTAAGAGGCAGTTTCAAGAGACCCAGTTCTTC.

There are a few counts of this clonotype. The J gene is TRBJ1-1, the V gene TRBV6-5; D might be TRBD1 (5 bases). The germline V and J ends were trimmed by 6 bases and 0 bases, with 11 bases remaining between them. This CDR3 spans 14 amino acids. Germline CDR1 and CDR2: MNHEY and SVGAGI. CDR3 in amino acids: CASSSAGVNTEAFF. The CDR3 DNA sequence: TGTGCCAGCAGCTCGGCGGGGGTGAACACTGAAGCTTTCTTT.

This clonotype was recorded a few times. This may arise from a read error, as a much more abundant clone is one base away. This chain joins TRBV10-3 and TRBJ2-7, with 9 bases lining up with TRBD1. Germline V gene lookup returns CDR1 ENHRY and CDR2 SYGVKD. V gave up 2 bases and J gave up 7 bases; unmatched junction bases: 6. This CDR3 region has 14 residues. The CDR3 reads CAISERDRDNEQYF. The CDR3 nucleotides are TGTGCCATCAGTGAGCGGGACAGGGACAATGAGCAGTACTTC.

The table lists this clonotype with many counts. V is TRBV29-1 and J is TRBJ2-7; 8 bases match TRBD2. The junction had 15 bases not matched to a gene; V was cut back by 5 bases and J by 3 bases. Germline CDR1 SQVTM, CDR2 ANQGSEA. The length of the CDR3 is 16 residues. CDR3 region: CSVKRGGAGSNYEQYF. The CDR3 DNA follows: TGCAGCGTTAAACGGGGGGGGGCAGGGTCAAACTACGAGCAGTACTTC.

The gene calls are TRBV5-1 and TRBJ2-3; D may be TRBD2 (5 bases). CDR3 size: 14 residues. With 4 bases removed from V and 4 bases from J, the gap between germline ends came to 13 bases. CDR1 and CDR2 from the germline V gene are SGHRS and YFSETQ. CDR3 sequence (DNA): TGCGCCAGCAGCGGATCGTCGAGGGCAGATACGCAGTATTTT. This encodes CASSGSSRADTQYF.

Turning to this clonotype: A much larger clone differs from this one at a single base, so this may be a read error. The CDR3 coding sequence is TGCGCCGGCAGCCAATATTACGGGACAGGGAACGAAAAACTGTTTTTT. It encodes CAGSQYYGTGNEKLFF. The gene calls are TRBV4-3 and TRBJ1-4; TRBD1 aligns across 9 bases. The CDR3 is 16 residues long. Germline V gene data show CDR1 as LGHNA and CDR2 as YSLEER.

With respect to this clonotype: A much larger clone lies one base from this, so it may be a read error. This chain joins TRBV11-2 and TRBJ2-4, with D possibly being TRBD1 or TRBD2 (5 bases each). TRBJ2-7 matches the DNA end more closely, so the J call is doubtful. CDR1 and CDR2 (germline): SGHAT, FQNNGV. The length of the CDR3 is 15 residues. The CDR3 region has the DNA TGTGCCAGCAGCTTGCCGAGGGGACGGTTCTACGAGCAGTACTTC. Translating it yields CASSLPRGRFYEQYF.

V usage is TRBV24-1 and J usage is TRBJ2-1; TRBD1 matches 8 bases. The CDR3 is 16 amino acids. Germline V gene lookup returns CDR1 KGHDR and CDR2 SFDVKD. Losses at the gene ends were 2 bases for V and 7 bases for J; bases not matched to a gene: 9. CDR3 DNA sequence: TGTGCCACCAGTGATTCAGGACAGGGCGTTGAAAATGAGCAGTTCTTC. The encoded protein is CATSDSGQGVENEQFF.

In its sample, this clonotype was seen many times. The chain employs TRBV28 and TRBJ2-1, with D perhaps matching TRBD1 (6 bases). Trimming took off 10 bases at V and 9 bases at J, with 13 bases between the two ends. The CDR3 sequence is 11 residues long. Germline loops: CDR1 MDHEN, CDR2 SYDVKM. The CDR3 spells CAIQGRGEQFF. The CDR3 DNA sequence: TGTGCCATACAGGGTAGGGGTGAGCAGTTCTTC.

This clonotype was counted many times. The V call is TRBV2, the J call TRBJ2-1, with D maybe TRBD2 (5 bases). The CDR3 spans 13 residues. CDR1 SNHLY and CDR2 FYNNEI come from the germline V gene. Trimming shortened V by 0 bases and J by 6 bases, and 6 bases separated the two germline ends. CDR3 DNA sequence: TGTGCCAGCAGTGAAGCGGGAGTCAATGAGCAGTTCTTC. Amino acids: CASSEAGVNEQFF.

The chain links TRBV6-1 to TRBJ2-1, with D possibly called TRBD1 or TRBD2 (5 bases each). Germline V gives CDR1 MNHNS, CDR2 SASEGT. The CDR3 covers 13 residues. V was shortened by 3 bases and J by 6 bases, with 9 bases between the two germline ends. The CDR3 DNA reads TGTGCCAGCAGTGAGGGGGACCCCAATGAGCAGTTCTTC. Translating gives CASSEGDPNEQFF.

This chain connects TRBV21-1 to TRBJ1-1; no check of the table's D call, TRBD1, against the DNA was made. TRBV21-1 is deemed a pseudogene. CDR3 length: 15 amino acids. The CDR3 region is CASSRRDNRRTEAFF. CDR3 DNA sequence: TGTGCCAGCAGCAGAAGGGACAATCGAAGGACTGAAGCTTTCTTT.

This clonotype showed up many times. The chain links TRBV27 to TRBJ2-5; TRBD2 matches 9 bases. The CDR3 length is 16 residues. V lost 5 bases to trimming and J lost 4 bases; unmatched junction nucleotides: 11. Germline V gene sequence: CDR1 MNHEY, CDR2 SMNVEV (reference sequence). CDR3 sequence (DNA): TGTGCCAGCAGTGTCTATAGCGGGGGAGTTCGAGAGACCCAGTACTTC. Amino acid sequence: CASSVYSGGVRETQYF.

The chain has TRBV11-3 and TRBJ2-1; D gene ambiguous. CDR1 is SGHNT and CDR2 is YENEEA in the germline V gene. V was trimmed by 3 bases and J by 2 bases, leaving 11 bases between them. This CDR3 contains 15 residues. The CDR3 coding sequence is TGTGCCAGCAGCTTTAGTTTGTTTCCCTACAATGAGCAGTTCTTC. Translated: CASSFSLFPYNEQFF.

On this clonotype itself: A much larger clonotype is one base distant, so this may be a read error. CDR3 loop: CANSGYRDLNQDEQYF. CDR3 DNA: TGTGCCAACAGTGGGTACCGGGACCTAAATCAAGACGAGCAGTACTTC. The rearrangement joins TRBV2 to TRBJ2-5; the D call may be TRBD1 or TRBD2 (5 bases each). The DNA end lines up better with TRBJ2-7; the J call may be wrong. CDR1 is SNHLY, CDR2 FYNNEI, per germline. The length of the CDR3 is 16 residues.

V gene TRBV7-2 combines with J gene TRBJ1-1; maybe TRBD1 (5 bases). This CDR3 comprises 14 residues. Germline CDR1 reads SGHTA; CDR2 reads FQGNSA. The V gene lost 5 bases and the J gene lost 3 bases, with 13 bases spanning the gap. The CDR3 spells CASSRQRLDTEAFF. CDR3 bases: TGTGCCAGCAGCCGACAGCGTTTGGACACTGAAGCTTTCTTT.

This clonotype was counted between two and nine times. The genes are TRBV6-2 or TRBV6-3 and TRBJ2-1; the D gene is possibly TRBD1 (6 bases). This CDR3 contains 15 residues. The germline gives CDR1 MNHEY, CDR2 SVGEGT. The V end lost 2 bases, the J end lost 1 base, and 9 bases lay between the germline ends. The CDR3 sequence is CASSYGQGSYNEQFF. CDR3 nucleotides: TGTGCCAGCAGTTACGGGCAGGGGTCCTACAATGAGCAGTTCTTC.

This chain links TRBV12-3 or TRBV12-4 with TRBJ1-2, with a weak D call TRBD1 (5 bases). The V and J ends lost 5 bases and 8 bases respectively, with 18 bases between them. CDR3 length equals 14 residues. The CDR3 DNA follows: TGTGCCAGCAGTGCTCAGGGCCCCCTGGGAGGCTACACCTTC. Encoded protein: CASSAQGPLGGYTF.

This clonotype was counted at least ten times. The chain recombines TRBV7-2 with TRBJ2-5, with 11 bases that match TRBD2. CDR1 is SGHTA, CDR2 FQGNSA, per germline. Unmatched junction bases numbered 18, after V lost 5 bases and J lost 7 bases. The CDR3 covers 18 residues. CDR3 in DNA: TGTGCCAGCAGCGAAGGTGGGCGGACTAGCGGGCGGAGGAGGACCCAGTACTTC. It is translated as CASSEGGRTSGRRRTQYF.